The source of this T cell receptor (beta chain) is a study of regulatory T cells in long-lasting Graves disease. Arm-PCR of CDR3 regions with iRepertoire HTBI primers generated TCR beta libraries. One entry per CDR3 protein results from TCRdb running MiXCR on the multiplex PCR reads. The sample lists over 500,000 distinct CDR3 sequences, about 16% seen once, with 9.5% to 15% in the top ten. The CDR3 runs 15 residues. Germline trimming cut 7 bases from V and 4 bases from J; bases unmatched to any gene: 10. The germline gives CDR1 MDHEN, CDR2 SYDVKM. In this sample, this clonotype turned up many times. Specified time point: newly diagnosed GD, antithyroid drugs for less than 3 months. RNA extracted from PBMCs served as the sequencing template. The same specimen was also included in a second study, on T cells in Graves' hyperthyroidism and ophthalmopathy.

The sample here was peripheral blood mononuclear cells (PBMCs), taken at new diagnosis, from a patient treated with antithyroid drugs. The chain links TRBV28 to TRBJ2-5, with 9 positions matching TRBD2. The clonotype was recovered from a man in his late teens or twenties with Graves disease. The DNA for the CDR3 is TGTGCCAGCATACATAGCGGGAGAATAAGAGAGACCCAGTACTTC. This gives the protein CASIHSGRIRETQYF.